The 16 T cell receptor beta chains presented below share a single source sample, sequenced in a study of blood T cell repertoires in COVID-19. Data came from immunoSEQ multiplex PCR; TCRdb stores just in-frame clones and leaves some out. The sample carries 150,000 to 200,000 clones, roughly 79% recorded once. The sequencing input was peripheral blood. These TCRs come from a woman over 75 with COVID-19, enrolled during active disease.

The chain is built from TRBV7-9 and TRBJ2-3; D possibly corresponds to TRBD2 (5 bases). CDR1 is SEHNR, CDR2 FQNEAQ, per germline (reference sequence). V was trimmed by 1 base and J by 2 bases, leaving 7 bases between them. CDR3 length equals 14 residues. DNA of the CDR3: TGTGCCAGCAGCTTAGGGACTTTCACAGATACGCAGTATTTT. It yields the protein CASSLGTFTDTQYF. Full variable domain (rest looked up from reference TRBV7-9 and TRBJ2-3): DTGVSQNPRHKITKRGQNVTFRCDPISEHNRLYWYRQTLGQGPEFLTYFQNEAQLEKSRLLSDRFSAERPKGSFSTLEIQRTEQGDSAMYLCASSLGTFTDTQYFGPGTRLTVL.

V gene TRBV28 combines with J gene TRBJ1-3; D may be TRBD1 (5 bases). Germline V gene sequence: CDR1 MDHEN, CDR2 SYDVKM. Trimming took off 6 bases at V and 2 bases at J, with 17 bases between the two ends. The CDR3 sequence is 16 residues long. CDR3 loop: CASSPGGVRTGNTIYF. The CDR3 DNA sequence: TGTGCCAGCAGCCCGGGGGGGGTCAGAACTGGAAACACCATATATTTT.

V usage is TRBV11-2 and J usage is TRBJ2-2; 8 bases fit TRBD1. The CDR3 has 17 residues. CDR1 is SGHAT, CDR2 FQNNGV, per germline. Germline trimming cut 4 bases from V and 5 bases from J; bases unmatched to any gene: 12. CDR3 protein: CASSSTGQGSTTGELFF. The CDR3 bases are TGTGCCAGCAGCTCAACTGGACAGGGCAGTACAACCGGGGAGCTGTTTTTT.

V gene TRBV19 combines with J gene TRBJ1-6, with TRBD1 identical over 8 bases. This CDR3 is built from 15 residues. The ends lost 2 bases at V and 6 bases at J; junction bases unmatched: 3. Germline V lookup: CDR1 LNHDA, CDR2 SQIVND (reference sequence). The CDR3 region has the DNA TGTGCCAGTAGTATACAGGGGGCGAGTAATTCACCCCTCCACTTT. Its translation is CASSIQGASNSPLHF.

The chain carries TRBV5-6 and TRBJ2-7, with D unresolved. This CDR3 spans 15 amino acids. Trimming took off 1 base at V and 0 bases at J, with 11 bases between the two ends. Germline V gives CDR1 SGHDT, CDR2 YYEEEE. The CDR3 is CASSLPGLSSYEQYF. DNA of the CDR3: TGTGCCAGCAGCTTGCCAGGTCTAAGCTCCTACGAGCAGTACTTC.

The V gene is TRBV6-1, the J gene TRBJ2-1; D is perhaps TRBD2 (5 bases). The CDR3 is 14 amino acids. Germline CDR1 MNHNS, CDR2 SASEGT. The ends were cut back, 2 bases at V and 0 bases at J, with 5 bases in the middle. CDR3 coding DNA: TGTGCCAGCAGTGAACGGGACTCCTACAATGAGCAGTTCTTC. Amino acids: CASSERDSYNEQFF.

The chain's CDR3 is CASSLDQVGQFF. The CDR3 nucleotides read TGTGCCAGCAGCTTAGATCAGGTAGGGCAGTTCTTC. The gene calls are TRBV11-2 and TRBJ2-1; D not certain. The V end was cut by 0 bases, the J end by 12 bases, with 9 bases between. This CDR3 is built from 12 residues. Germline CDR1 SGHAT, CDR2 FQNNGV.

V and J are TRBV7-6 and TRBJ1-1, with TRBD1 as a possible D gene (5 bases). Germline-derived CDR1 and CDR2 are SGHVS and FNYEAQ. The CDR3 totals 14 residues. Deletions cut 1 base from V and 6 bases from J, with 12 bases between. The CDR3 spells CASSLGQRSAEAFF. The CDR3 nucleotides read TGTGCCAGCAGCTTAGGACAGAGGAGTGCTGAAGCTTTCTTT.

The rearrangement joins TRBV27 to TRBJ1-1; 7 bases fit TRBD1. Germline CDR1 and CDR2: MNHEY and SMNVEV (reference sequence). The CDR3 covers 18 residues. The V gene end was trimmed by 0 bases and the J gene end by 0 bases; junction bases not matched to a gene: 10. The CDR3 sequence: CASSLSGQGVRLNTEAFF. The CDR3 DNA sequence: TGTGCCAGCAGTTTATCCGGGCAGGGGGTGAGGTTGAACACTGAAGCTTTCTTT.

This clone showed up just a few times. The V and J genes are TRBV10-3 and TRBJ2-5, with a tentative D call TRBD1 (5 bases). Germline V gene data show CDR1 as ENHRY and CDR2 as SYGVKD. V was clipped by 8 bases and J by 1 base, with 8 bases between them. CDR3 length: 12 amino acids. The CDR3 loop is CAIGASQETQYF. CDR3 in DNA: TGTGCCATCGGGGCCTCCCAAGAGACCCAGTACTTC.

In regard to this clone: Additional DNA sequences in this sample encode the identical CDR3. The chain is built from TRBV5-4 and TRBJ2-7; D gene ambiguous. The V gene's germline CDR1 is SGHNT and CDR2 YYREEE (reference sequence). With 0 bases removed from V and 1 base from J, the gap between germline ends came to 5 bases. The CDR3 extends over 13 amino acids. The CDR3 coding sequence is TGTGCCAGCAGCTTGGGTAGTTCCTACGAGCAGTACTTC. This gives the protein CASSLGSSYEQYF.

The chain has TRBV7-9 and TRBJ2-1; possibly TRBD2 for D (6 bases). The CDR3 extends over 13 amino acids. V was cut by 1 base and J by 9 bases, with 10 bases left in between. CDR1 and CDR2 from the germline V gene are SEHNR and FQNEAQ (reference sequence). The CDR3 sequence: CASSLGDWAEQFF. The DNA for the CDR3 is TGTGCCAGCAGCTTAGGGGACTGGGCTGAGCAGTTCTTC.

The V call is TRBV2, the J call TRBJ2-3; 10 nucleotides match TRBD2. The CDR3 spans 16 residues. The germline gives CDR1 SNHLY, CDR2 FYNNEI. V was clipped by 6 bases and J by 0 bases; unmatched bases: 6. CDR3 in DNA: TGTGCCAGCAGACTCGGGACTAGCGTTAGCACAGATACGCAGTATTTT. Translating it yields CASRLGTSVSTDTQYF. Looking up the rest from reference TRBV2 and TRBJ2-3 gives the full variable domain: EPEVTQTPSHQVTQMGQEVILRCVPISNHLYFYWYRQILGQKVEFLVSFYNNEISEKSEIFDDQFSVERPDGSNFTLKIRSTKLEDSAMYFCASRLGTSVSTDTQYFGPGTRLTVL.

This clone was seen only once. This chain connects TRBV6-1 to TRBJ1-5; D gene ambiguous. Germline V gene lookup returns CDR1 MNHNS and CDR2 SASEGT. V dropped 1 base and J dropped 4 bases, with 11 bases sitting between them. This CDR3 has 15 residues. CDR3 amino acids: CASSEGGNGNQPQHF. In DNA form, the CDR3 reads TGTGCCAGCAGTGAAGGAGGTAATGGTAATCAGCCCCAGCATTTT.

The genes are TRBV2 and TRBJ2-2; 7 positions match TRBD1. This CDR3 spans 16 amino acids. After removal of 5 bases from V and 0 bases from J, the junction contained 6 bases not matched to a gene. Germline CDR1 is SNHLY and CDR2 is FYNNEI. This CDR3 reads CASSQFGQANTGELFF. The CDR3 nucleotides read TGTGCCAGCAGTCAGTTCGGACAGGCGAACACCGGGGAGCTGTTTTTT. The variable domain in full, completed from reference TRBV2 and TRBJ2-2, reads EPEVTQTPSHQVTQMGQEVILRCVPISNHLYFYWYRQILGQKVEFLVSFYNNEISEKSEIFDDQFSVERPDGSNFTLKIRSTKLEDSAMYFCASSQFGQANTGELFFGEGSRLTVL.

This chain joins TRBV27 and TRBJ1-5; 7 nucleotides agree with TRBD1. CDR1 and CDR2 from the germline V gene are MNHEY and SMNVEV (reference sequence). This CDR3 contains 15 residues. V shed 5 bases, J shed 4 bases, and the junction held 8 bases outside the gene matches. The CDR3 coding sequence is TGTGCCAGCAGTAGGACAGGAGGTAGGAATCAGCCCCAGCATTTT. This translates into CASSRTGGRNQPQHF.